Described below is a single T cell receptor (beta chain) sequence and its context. This clone's antigen is unknown. No much larger clone is present one base from it, and per-base qualities are unavailable. The data derive from a study of T cell changes during pregnancy in multiple sclerosis (dated by TCRdb to the late 2010s). The study in broad terms: In women with multiple sclerosis, the researchers looked at how the T cell repertoire shifted as pregnancy progressed.

The CDR3, cysteine through phenylalanine, is 15 amino acids long. The retained sequence is limited to the CDR3, 45 bases, with the frame set at the first base. CDR1 is given as SGHVS and CDR2 as FQNEAQ, both from the germline V gene. Unmatched junction bases come to 7, with V trimmed by 2 bases and J by 8 bases. The library relied on the immunoSEQ multiplex PCR assay. TCRdb limited this immuneACCESS table to in-frame rearrangements with V and J called. A share of clones is missing; checked studies link under half to unresolved V genes, and the rest is unexplained. The sample has approximately 48,000 clones on record, 94% of them singletons. About 5.5% of the sample lies in the top ten.

Specimen: CD8+ T cells from peripheral blood mononuclear cells, collected before pregnancy. The clonotype was recovered from a female donor with multiple sclerosis, enrolled in a pregnancy study. The chain is assembled from TRBV7-8 and TRBJ1-4; TRBD1 fits 8 bases in the junction. The sequenced DNA: TGTGCCAGCAGCTTACAGGGGGCGCCCCCAGAAAAACTGTTTTTT. The encoded protein is CASSLQGAPPEKLFF.